The clone carrying this T cell receptor beta chain occurred many times. Germline V CDR1 and CDR2: SGHRS, YFSETQ. The ends were cut back, 1 base at V and 1 base at J, with 10 bases in the middle. The CDR3 is made up of 15 amino acids. TCRbeta library preparation incorporated unique molecular identifiers. TCRdb re-analysed the PCR reads in MiXCR, keeping a single row per CDR3 protein. Of approximately 500,000 distinct CDR3 sequences listed, more than 9% are singletons. The sample is drawn from a study of T-cell reconstitution after alpha-beta-depleted transplantation in children. This sequence joins TRBV5-1 and TRBJ2-3, with no clear D. The sequencing used PBMCs, collected before TCRalphabeta/CD19-depleted stem cell transplant. The receptor's source is a child under 10 years old with inherited bone marrow failure, due to receive a stem cell transplant. CDR3 sequence (DNA): TGCGCCAGCAGCTTGTACGACCCGGGCACAGATACGCAGTATTTT. This codes for CASSLYDPGTDTQYF.